The subject of this entry is one TCR beta chain. No antigen is known for it. Germline and junction disagree at one end, which may indicate a read error. From the multiplex PCR reads, TCRdb called clonotypes with MiXCR, one entry per CDR3 protein. In the table there are around 290,000 distinct CDR3 sequences, under 35% of which are singletons. Breast cancer patients provided tissue from their axillary draining lymph nodes. The sample is drawn from a study of breast tumors, draining lymph nodes, adjacent tissues. General study results and limits: Tumor repertoires ranked between lymph nodes and nontumor tissue in diversity, with V and J gene preferences. Data only fit, rather than demonstrated, lymph node origin of most tumor T cells. Data fit most tumor T cells coming from lymph node, expanding in tumor.

The sample taken for sequencing was axillary lymph node tissue. This receptor was obtained from a female donor with breast cancer. Some clones in this sample may be carry-over from other donors' samples.

The CDR3 reads CASSLVGGSYNEQSF. As DNA, the CDR3 is TGTGCCAGCAGCTTAGTGGGAGGCTCCTACAATGAGCAGTCCTTC. The chain has TRBV11-2 and TRBJ2-1; tentative D call: TRBD2 (6 bases). CDR1 is SGHAT and CDR2 is FQNNGV in the germline V gene. The CDR3 has 15 amino acids. Based on the CDR3 plus reference TRBV11-2 and TRBJ2-1, the full variable domain is EAGVAQSPRYKIIEKRQSVAFWCNPISGHATLYWYQQILGQGPKLLIQFQNNGVVDDSQLPKDRFSAERLKGVDSTLKIQPAKLEDSAVYLCASSLVGGSYNEQSFGPGTRLTVL.